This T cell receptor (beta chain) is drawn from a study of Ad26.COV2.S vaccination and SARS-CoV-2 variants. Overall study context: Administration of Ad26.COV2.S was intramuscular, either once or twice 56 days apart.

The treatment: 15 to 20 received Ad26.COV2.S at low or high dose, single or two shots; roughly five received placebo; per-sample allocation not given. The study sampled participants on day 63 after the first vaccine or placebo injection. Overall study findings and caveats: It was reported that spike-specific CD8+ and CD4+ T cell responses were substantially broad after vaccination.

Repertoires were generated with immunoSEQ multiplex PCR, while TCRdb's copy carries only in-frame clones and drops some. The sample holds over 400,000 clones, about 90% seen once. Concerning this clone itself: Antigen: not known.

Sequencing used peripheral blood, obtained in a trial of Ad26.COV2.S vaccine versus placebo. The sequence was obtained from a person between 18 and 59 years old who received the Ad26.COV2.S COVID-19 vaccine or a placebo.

The CDR3 DNA sequence: TGTGCCAGCTTTGGGACTAGCGGGGGCAATGAGCAGTTCTTC. Translated: CASFGTSGGNEQFF. V gene TRBV27 combines with J gene TRBJ2-1; 14 bases line up with TRBD2. Per the germline V gene, CDR1 is MNHEY and CDR2 is SMNVEV (reference sequence). V shed 8 bases, J shed 6 bases, and the junction held 3 bases outside the gene matches. The CDR3 has 14 amino acids.